These T cell receptor beta chains were read from a single sample in a study of cytomegalovirus exposure and HLA in healthy donors. Generated by immunoSEQ multiplex PCR, the TCRdb table keeps only in-frame clones and is missing some. The sample lists 140,000 or so clones, about 70% occurring once. The source material was PBMCs. The receptors here all came from a man aged 55-75 years in good health and CMV-seronegative. The CDR3 runs from the conserved cysteine through the conserved F or W. D genes are given only for firm matches. Size tells how often a clone was seen (once, few, many) or the class of an expanded clone, and some rows leave it out.

v_gene	d_gene	j_gene	abundance	CDR3aa	CDR3nt
TRBV5-1	.	TRBJ1-6	.	CASKTPGANSPLHF	TGCGCCAGCAAGACCCCAGGGGCGAATTCACCCCTCCACTTT
TRBV5-1	TRBD2	TRBJ2-3	.	CASSLEAGGADTQYF	TGCGCCAGCAGCTTAGAAGCGGGAGGGGCAGATACGCAGTATTTT
TRBV7-3	.	TRBJ2-2	once	CASSLNRGANTGELFF	TGTGCCAGCAGCTTAAATCGCGGAGCGAACACCGGGGAGCTGTTTTTT
TRBV6-5	.	TRBJ1-1	.	CASSPTVYMNTEAFF	TGTGCCAGCAGTCCGACAGTTTACATGAACACTGAAGCTTTCTTT
TRBV28	.	TRBJ2-3	.	CASSFILGQGDTQYF	TGTGCCAGCAGTTTTATTTTGGGCCAAGGAGATACGCAGTATTTT
TRBV23-1	TRBD1	TRBJ1-6	.	CASFPTGNNNSPLHF	TGCGCCAGCTTTCCGACAGGGAATAATAATTCACCCCTCCACTTT
TRBV7-2	.	TRBJ2-5	once	CASSLLSGEETQYF	TGTGCCAGCAGCTTACTTTCGGGGGAAGAGACCCAGTACTTC
TRBV2	.	TRBJ1-5	.	CASSAESNQPQHF	TGTGCCAGCAGTGCGGAGTCAAATCAGCCCCAGCATTTT
TRBV2	.	TRBJ2-5	.	CASSELGWGQQETQYF	TGTGCCAGCAGTGAACTCGGGTGGGGGCAACAAGAGACCCAGTACTTC
TRBV28	TRBD2	TRBJ2-3	.	CASSFPGGGPDTQYF	TGTGCCAGCAGTTTTCCGGGAGGAGGGCCCGATACGCAGTATTTT